Below, 27 T cell receptor beta chains from the same sample are listed, as sequenced in a study of blood T cells in healthy people across ages. Primed by a sample-barcoded 5' primer and a J-beta primer mix, a second PCR proceeded for roughly 7 to 12 cycles. MiXCR, run by TCRdb on the 5' RACE reads, gives a single entry per CDR3 protein. Here the sample spans around 1,500,000 distinct CDR3 sequences, 28% being singletons. Sequenced input: blood. All receptors derive from a woman in her 30s in good health.

This clonotype was observed many times. One end of the junction is discordant with germline, which a read error may explain. V gene TRBV5-1 combines with J gene TRBJ2-7; 10 positions agree with TRBD1. Germline V gene sequence: CDR1 SGHRS, CDR2 YFSETQ. The CDR3 loop spans 15 amino acids. The DNA of the CDR3 is TGTGCCAGCAGTTTAGGGACAGGGGCCTCCTACGAGCAGTACTTC. Protein: CASSLGTGASYEQYF.

The chain has TRBV12-3 or TRBV12-4 and TRBJ2-3, with a weak D call TRBD1 (6 bases). V lost 4 bases to trimming and J lost 4 bases, with 9 bases between them. The CDR3 is made up of 13 amino acids. CDR3 loop: CASSWGHSDTQYF. As DNA, the CDR3 is TGTGCCAGCAGTTGGGGGCATTCAGATACGCAGTATTTT.

This clonotype has a handful of counts. This chain uses TRBV2 with TRBJ2-4; D ambiguous. TRBJ2-7 explains the end of the DNA better; the J call may be wrong. This CDR3 contains 13 residues. The germline CDR1 and CDR2 sequences are SNHLY and FYNNEI. CDR3 region: CASSGGGNYEQYF. DNA for the CDR3: TGTGCCAGCAGTGGGGGTGGGAACTACGAGCAGTACTTC.

This clonotype showed up just a few times. The chain employs TRBV5-1 and TRBJ2-1, with TRBD2 matching 9 bases. Germline CDR1 and CDR2: SGHRS and YFSETQ. V lost 4 bases and J lost 13; bases outside the gene matches: 15. The CDR3 length is 15 residues. The CDR3 sequence is CASSTRDSGSGTQFF. The CDR3 nucleotides read TGCGCCAGCAGCACGAGGGATAGCGGGAGCGGGACCCAGTTCTTC. The complete variable domain, with remaining parts taken from reference TRBV5-1 and TRBJ2-1, reads KAGVTQTPRYLIKTRGQQVTLSCSPISGHRSVSWYQQTPGQGLQFLFEYFSETQRNKGNFPGRFSGRQFSNSRSEMNVSTLELGDSALYLCASSTRDSGSGTQFFGPGTRLTVL.

This clonotype has ten or more counts. The J gene is TRBJ2-1, the V gene TRBV18; the match to TRBD1 covers 9 bases. CDR1 and CDR2 from the germline V gene are KGHSH and LQKENI. V was clipped by 3 bases and J by 9 bases; unmatched bases: 3. This CDR3 spans 13 amino acids. The CDR3 protein is CASSPGQGGEQFF. The CDR3 DNA is TGTGCCAGCTCACCGGGACAGGGAGGTGAGCAGTTCTTC.

J is TRBJ2-1 and V is TRBV19, with D hard to call. Germline CDR1 reads LNHDA; CDR2 reads SQIVND (reference sequence). The CDR3 has 15 amino acids. Between the trimmed V and J ends, which lost 1 base and 4 bases, there was a span of 11 bases. The CDR3 sequence is CASSIAAGVYNEQFF. The CDR3 DNA is TGTGCCAGTAGTATAGCAGCCGGCGTTTACAATGAGCAGTTCTTC.

This clonotype appeared a few times. The chain couples TRBV29-1 to TRBJ1-1, with D perhaps TRBD1 (6 bases). The CDR3 sequence is 17 residues long. From germline, CDR1 is SQVTM and CDR2 ANQGSEA. The V and J ends lost 4 bases and 0 bases respectively, with 21 bases between them. The CDR3 DNA reads TGCAGCGTTGCAACCGGGACATGGACTTTTATGAACACTGAAGCTTTCTTT. It is translated as CSVATGTWTFMNTEAFF.

This clonotype was observed at least ten times. The chain employs TRBV20-1 and TRBJ2-1, with 8 bases identical to TRBD2. Looked up from germline, CDR1 is DFQATT and CDR2 is SNEGSKA (reference sequence). The J segment lost 11 bases and the V segment lost 5 bases, leaving 17 bases of the junction unmatched. The CDR3 is 15 amino acids. In DNA, the CDR3 is TGCAGTGCTGGAACCCCAGCGGGGGCCGTGGTTAAGCAGTTCTTC. This sequence encodes CSAGTPAGAVVKQFF.

The chain recombines TRBV4-1 with TRBJ2-3, with 8 positions matching TRBD2. V was pared by 3 bases and J by 2 bases, with 4 bases of the junction left unmatched. CDR1 is MGHRA, CDR2 YSYEKL, per germline. CDR3 size: 15 residues. CDR3 amino acids: CASSQLSGNTDTQYF. The CDR3 nucleotides read TGCGCCAGCAGCCAGCTTAGCGGGAACACAGATACGCAGTATTTT.

The chain combines TRBV20-1 with TRBJ2-1; possible D gene TRBD1, 6 bases. This CDR3 is 13 amino acids long. Trimming took off 0 bases at V and 8 bases at J, with 11 bases between the two ends. Per germline, CDR1 DFQATT and CDR2 SNEGSKA (reference sequence). DNA for the CDR3: TGCAGTGCTAGAGATTACAGGGCCGATGAGCAGTTCTTC. This codes for CSARDYRADEQFF.

The V and J genes are TRBV10-3 and TRBJ2-1; D unresolved. The CDR3 covers 11 residues. The V end lost 7 bases, the J end lost 6 bases, and 7 bases lay between the germline ends. The V gene's germline CDR1 is ENHRY and CDR2 SYGVKD. This CDR3 reads CAITESNEQFF. As DNA, the CDR3 is TGTGCCATCACCGAAAGCAATGAGCAGTTCTTC.

This clonotype was counted a few times. The rearrangement links TRBV10-3 to TRBJ2-3; 7 bases match TRBD2. The CDR3 loop spans 16 amino acids. The V and J ends lost 2 bases and 3 bases, in that order; junction bases with no gene match: 8. The germline V gene encodes CDR1 ENHRY and CDR2 SYGVKD. DNA of the CDR3: TGTGCCATCAGTGAGGGGGTGGCGGGAGTGACAGATACGCAGTATTTT. Translating gives CAISEGVAGVTDTQYF.

V and J are TRBV20-1 and TRBJ2-7; D gene ambiguous. The end of the DNA is better explained by TRBJ2-5, so the J call may be wrong. This CDR3 is 15 amino acids long. Germline V lookup: CDR1 DFQATT, CDR2 SNEGSKA (reference sequence). Here the CDR3 reads CSARDRRVGQETQYF. As DNA, the CDR3 is TGCAGTGCTAGAGACCGACGGGTTGGGCAAGAGACCCAGTACTTC.

This clonotype was recorded a few times. The CDR3 nucleotides are TGTGCCACCAGCACCCCTCGCGGAGGGCAACCGCACGAGCAGTACTTC. Translation gives CATSTPRGGQPHEQYF. This sequence joins TRBV15 and TRBJ2-7; D is possibly TRBD2 (6 bases). This CDR3 is 16 amino acids long. Germline values: CDR1 LNHNV, CDR2 YYDKDF (reference sequence). V was clipped by 4 bases and J by 5 bases, with 21 bases between them.

J is TRBJ2-7 and V is TRBV29-1; TRBD1 agrees at 9 bases. Germline CDR1 SQVTM, CDR2 ANQGSEA. The CDR3 is 13 residues long. Trimming took 8 bases from V and 5 from J; bases not matched to a gene: 10. The CDR3 loop is CSFNRGLGDEQYF. CDR3 bases: TGCAGCTTCAACAGGGGGCTAGGCGACGAGCAGTACTTC.

Concerning this clonotype: A clone one base away is much larger, so this may be a read error. J is TRBJ2-1 and V is TRBV5-1; TRBD2 is a possible D gene (5 bases). V lost 10 bases to trimming and J lost 7 bases, with 15 bases between them. This CDR3 comprises 12 residues. CDR1 and CDR2 (germline): SGHRS, YFSETQ. Here the CDR3 DNA reads TGCGCCGGCGGGTTAGGGCGTAATGAGCAGTTCTTC. Translating gives CAGGLGRNEQFF. Using reference TRBV5-1 and TRBJ2-1 for the parts outside the CDR3, the full variable domain is KAGVTQTPRYLIKTRGQQVTLSCSPISGHRSVSWYQQTPGQGLQFLFEYFSETQRNKGNFPGRFSGRQFSNSRSEMNVSTLELGDSALYLCAGGLGRNEQFFGPGTRLTVL.

Many counts were recorded for this clonotype. The CDR3, as DNA: TGCAGCGTTGTCGGGTTAGAGGAGACCCAGTACTTC. This gives the protein CSVVGLEETQYF. This chain connects TRBV29-1 to TRBJ2-5; D is ambiguous. V shed 4 bases and J shed 5 bases, with 11 bases lying between them. The CDR3 is made up of 12 amino acids. CDR1 and CDR2 (germline): SQVTM, ANQGSEA.

This clonotype has ten or more counts. The chain joins TRBV29-1 to TRBJ2-7; 11 bases match TRBD2. The CDR3 runs 13 residues. CDR1 SQVTM and CDR2 ANQGSEA come from the germline V gene. V trimming: 6 bases; J trimming: 2 bases; junction bases outside the gene matches: 3. The chain's CDR3 is CSVGLAGPYEQYF. CDR3 bases: TGCAGCGTCGGACTAGCGGGCCCCTACGAGCAGTACTTC.

This rearrangement joins TRBV5-1 to TRBJ2-2, with TRBD2 matching over 14 bases. CDR1 is SGHRS, CDR2 YFSETQ, per germline. CDR3 length equals 16 residues. J lost 7 bases, V lost 4 bases, and 6 bases had no gene match. The CDR3 loop reads CASSPTSGGADGELFF. The CDR3, as DNA: TGCGCCAGCAGCCCGACTAGCGGGGGGGCCGACGGGGAGCTGTTTTTT. Supplemented by reference TRBV5-1 and TRBJ2-2, the full variable domain reads KAGVTQTPRYLIKTRGQQVTLSCSPISGHRSVSWYQQTPGQGLQFLFEYFSETQRNKGNFPGRFSGRQFSNSRSEMNVSTLELGDSALYLCASSPTSGGADGELFFGEGSRLTVL.

The chain is built from TRBV20-1 and TRBJ2-5; perhaps TRBD2 as D (5 bases). This CDR3 region has 12 residues. From germline, CDR1 is DFQATT and CDR2 SNEGSKA (reference sequence). Trimming removed 2 bases from V and 1 base from J, with 5 bases in between. The DNA for the CDR3 is TGCAGTGCTAGACTAGCCCAAGAGACCCAGTACTTC. This gives the protein CSARLAQETQYF.

At least ten counts were recorded for this clonotype. This chain connects TRBV29-1 to TRBJ2-1; 9 bases align to TRBD2. CDR1 is SQVTM, CDR2 ANQGSEA, per germline. This CDR3 has 14 amino acids. V gave up 7 bases and J gave up 2 bases; unmatched junction bases: 6. The CDR3 region is CSAGAGGPYNEQFF. The CDR3 nucleotides are TGCAGCGCTGGAGCGGGAGGACCCTACAATGAGCAGTTCTTC.

This clonotype has only a few counts. This rearrangement joins TRBV20-1 to TRBJ1-5; TRBD1 matches at 7 bases. Germline V gene data show CDR1 as DFQATT and CDR2 as SNEGSKA (reference sequence). This CDR3 comprises 16 residues. V was clipped by 1 base and J by 2 bases; unmatched bases: 8. The CDR3 DNA reads TGCAGTGCTAGAGCCTTAGACAGGGATGGCAATCAGCCCCAGCATTTT. It is translated as CSARALDRDGNQPQHF.

This sequence joins TRBV6-6 and TRBJ2-3; D remains unclear. Trimming pared 0 bases from V and 6 bases from J, leaving 10 bases between. This CDR3 region has 14 residues. CDR1 and CDR2 from the germline V gene are MNHNY and SVGAGI (reference sequence). CDR3: CASSYSPPYDTQYF. The CDR3 DNA follows: TGTGCCAGCAGTTACTCCCCCCCGTATGATACGCAGTATTTT.

V usage is TRBV6-6 and J usage is TRBJ2-3, with a possible D match to TRBD2 (6 bases). V was pared by 8 bases and J by 2 bases, with 17 bases between. Per germline, CDR1 MNHNY and CDR2 SVGAGI (reference sequence). The CDR3 is 15 residues long. The CDR3 protein is CASAVGGTPTDTQYF. CDR3 bases: TGTGCCAGCGCGGTCGGGGGTACCCCCACAGATACGCAGTATTTT.

This rearrangement joins TRBV7-2 to TRBJ2-7; 8 nucleotides align to TRBD2. This CDR3 is 15 amino acids long. V dropped 5 bases and J dropped 2; count of bases not matched to a gene: 8. The germline V gene has CDR1 SGHTA and CDR2 FQGNSA. The CDR3 region has the DNA TGTGCCAGCAGCACCAGCGGGGGCTCCACCTACGAGCAGTACTTC. Protein sequence: CASSTSGGSTYEQYF.

This clonotype was counted at least ten times. This chain connects TRBV7-2 to TRBJ2-5; D call uncertain. CDR1 is SGHTA, CDR2 FQGNSA, per germline. The CDR3 sequence is 13 residues long. Trimming took off 5 bases at V and 9 bases at J, with 16 bases between the two ends. DNA of the CDR3: TGTGCCAGCAGCCTAGATCGGGCGGAGCCCCAGTACTTC. It codes for CASSLDRAEPQYF.

This clonotype was observed a handful of times. This chain joins TRBV7-9 and TRBJ2-3, with TRBD1 matching over 10 bases. J gave up 3 bases and V 4 bases, and 4 bases lay outside the gene matches. CDR1 and CDR2 from the germline V gene are SEHNR and FQNEAQ (reference sequence). This CDR3 spans 15 amino acids. The chain's CDR3 is CASSWDRGGTDTQYF. The DNA of the CDR3 is TGTGCCAGCAGCTGGGACAGGGGTGGAACAGATACGCAGTATTTT.